This TCR beta chain was observed in a study of T cell responses to AZD1222 COVID-19 vaccine. Libraries were prepared by immunoSEQ multiplex PCR; TCRdb keeps only in-frame clonotypes and omits some of them. The sample contains under 95,000 clones, roughly nine tenths of which appear only once. In regard to this clone: The antigen is undetermined.

The ends lost 5 bases at V and 8 bases at J; junction bases unmatched: 8. The CDR3 consists of 13 residues. Per the germline V gene, CDR1 is MDHEN and CDR2 is SYDVKM. Study results and caveats: Reportedly, close to half of spike-specific TCRs are directed against unmutated variant regions. All repertoire sampling was performed exclusively after the peak T cell response. Just a handful of AZD1222 recipients were seropositive at baseline. Spike-specific TCR breadth and depth grew following two AZD1222 doses.

The chain carries TRBV28 and TRBJ2-7, with 8 bases aligning to TRBD2. The sample here was peripheral blood, taken on day 0 of AZD1222 vaccination. This TCR was sampled from an adult in good health. The CDR3 spells CASSQAGASQQYF. In nucleotides, the CDR3 is TGTGCCAGCAGTCAAGCGGGAGCGAGTCAGCAGTACTTC.